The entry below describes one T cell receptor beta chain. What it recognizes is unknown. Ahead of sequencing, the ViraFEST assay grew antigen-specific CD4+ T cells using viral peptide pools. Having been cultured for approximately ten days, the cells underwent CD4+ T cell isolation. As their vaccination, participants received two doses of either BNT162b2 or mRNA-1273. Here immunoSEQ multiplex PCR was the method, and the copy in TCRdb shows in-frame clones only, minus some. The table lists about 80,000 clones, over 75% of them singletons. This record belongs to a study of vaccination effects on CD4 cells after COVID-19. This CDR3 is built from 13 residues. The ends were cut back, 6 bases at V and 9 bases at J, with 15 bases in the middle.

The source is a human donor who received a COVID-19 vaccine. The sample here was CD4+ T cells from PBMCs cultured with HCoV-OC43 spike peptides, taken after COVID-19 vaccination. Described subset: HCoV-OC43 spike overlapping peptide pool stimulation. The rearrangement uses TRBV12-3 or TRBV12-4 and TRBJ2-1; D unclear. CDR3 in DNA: TGTGCCAGCAGCCTGATGGGAAGCGCTGAGCAGTTCTTC. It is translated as CASSLMGSAEQFF.